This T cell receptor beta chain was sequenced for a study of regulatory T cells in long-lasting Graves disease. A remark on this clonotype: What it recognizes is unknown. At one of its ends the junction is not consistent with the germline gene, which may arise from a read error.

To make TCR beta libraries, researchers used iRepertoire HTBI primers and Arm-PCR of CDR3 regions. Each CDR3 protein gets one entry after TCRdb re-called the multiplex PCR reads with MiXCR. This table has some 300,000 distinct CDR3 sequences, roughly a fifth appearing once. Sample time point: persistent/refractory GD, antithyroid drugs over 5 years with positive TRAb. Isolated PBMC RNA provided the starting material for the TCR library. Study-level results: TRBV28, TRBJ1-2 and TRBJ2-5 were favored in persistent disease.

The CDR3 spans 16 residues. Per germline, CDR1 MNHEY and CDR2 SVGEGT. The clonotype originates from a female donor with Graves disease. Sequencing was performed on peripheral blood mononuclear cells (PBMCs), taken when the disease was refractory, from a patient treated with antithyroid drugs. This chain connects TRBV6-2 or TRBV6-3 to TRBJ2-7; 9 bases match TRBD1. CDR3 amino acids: CASSYHVGQGINEQYF. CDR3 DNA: TGCGCCAGCAGTTACCACGTTGGACAGGGGATCAACGAGCAGTACTTC.